This TCR beta chain came from a study of T cells in Graves' hyperthyroidism and ophthalmopathy. Amplification of TCR beta CDR3 regions was performed using RNA transcripts as template. Initially, a first-round RT-PCR of the TCR CDR3 employed the HTBI primer set. In TCRdb, the multiplex PCR reads were re-called with MiXCR into one record per CDR3 protein. This repertoire shows roughly 400,000 distinct CDR3 sequences, about 25% found once; its top ten account for over 70%. This clonotype was seen only a few times. Its target is unknown. The V and J ends lost 6 bases and 7 bases, in that order; junction bases with no gene match: 7. Germline-derived CDR1 and CDR2 are MNHNS and SASEGT. This CDR3 has 14 amino acids. Findings and caveats of the study: Within blood appeared most thyroid clonotypes that had expanded above 0.001. Ophthalmopathy was predicted by the model a median of about 6.5 months ahead of onset.

No ophthalmopathy progression within 18 months constituted stable Graves' hyperthyroidism. Source material for PBMCs was about 10 ml fresh peripheral blood. The specimen sequenced was blood. The rearrangement links TRBV6-1 to TRBJ1-5; 9 bases map to TRBD1. This TCR was sampled from a man in his fifties with Graves' hyperthyroidism. CDR3 sequence: CASRLDRGNQPQHF. The CDR3 DNA follows: TGTGCCAGCAGGCTAGACAGGGGGAACCAGCCCCAGCATTTT.